The rows below give T cell receptor beta chains drawn from one sample of a study of CD8+ T cells in alopecia areata. Some clones are missing from TCRdb's copy, which holds only in-frame ones; the method was immunoSEQ multiplex PCR. The top ten hold 11% of the sample, which has 150,000 to 200,000 clones, about 53% seen once. The material was CD8+ T cells sorted from blood, obtained at week 24, from a patient treated with tofacitinib. These receptors all come from a human donor with alopecia areata. The CDR3 runs from the conserved cysteine through the conserved F or W. Each record gives: clone size, V gene, D gene, J gene, CDR3 protein, CDR3 DNA. The D gene is left open where the match is weak. Part of the rows lack a size; the others show once, few, many or a class for expanded clones.

>-|TRBV6-5|TRBD2|TRBJ2-3
CASSYSGTSGTDTQYF
TGTGCCAGCAGTTATTCCGGGACTAGCGGCACAGATACGCAGTATTTT
>-|TRBV28|-|TRBJ2-3
CASSLTGEEADTQYF
TGTGCCAGCAGTCTCACAGGGGAGGAAGCAGATACGCAGTATTTT
>-|TRBV5-6|TRBD1|TRBJ2-3
CASSRGQGVRPDTQYF
TGTGCCAGCAGTCGGGGACAGGGGGTCCGCCCAGATACGCAGTATTTT
>-|TRBV23-1|-|TRBJ1-5
CASSLKDSTYQPQHF
TGCGCCAGCAGTCTAAAGGACAGCACATATCAGCCCCAGCATTTT
>-|TRBV15|TRBD2|TRBJ2-1
CATSTASGSGGAMDNEQFF
TGTGCCACCAGCACTGCGAGCGGTAGCGGGGGGGCCATGGACAATGAGCAGTTCTTC
>-|TRBV18|-|TRBJ2-5
CASSSTGRNQYQETQYF
TGTGCCAGCTCATCCACAGGACGCAACCAGTACCAAGAGACCCAGTACTTC
>-|TRBV11-2|-|TRBJ1-2
CASSLDPQGSYGYTF
TGTGCCAGCAGCTTAGATCCCCAGGGGTCCTATGGCTACACCTTC
>few|TRBV4-3|-|TRBJ1-3
CASSQDINRVYGNTIYF
TGCGCCAGCAGCCAAGATATTAACAGGGTTTATGGAAACACCATATATTTT
>few|TRBV27|-|TRBJ2-5
CASSLKSSQETQYF
TGTGCCAGCAGTTTAAAGAGCAGCCAAGAGACCCAGTACTTC
>large|TRBV7-9|-|TRBJ2-1
CASSSELNEQFF
TGTGCCAGCAGCTCGGAACTCAATGAGCAGTTCTTC
>-|TRBV4-3|-|TRBJ1-5
CASSQDFGQPQHF
TGCGCCAGCAGCCAAGATTTCGGTCAGCCCCAGCATTTT
>-|TRBV10-3|-|TRBJ2-7
CAIAPSGAAYEQYF
TGTGCCATCGCCCCCTCAGGGGCGGCCTACGAGCAGTACTTC
>-|TRBV19|-|TRBJ2-5
CASSTRDVAQETQYF
TGTGCCAGTAGTACCAGGGACGTAGCTCAAGAGACCCAGTACTTC
>-|TRBV30|TRBD1|TRBJ2-7
CAWRRQGVAYEQYF
TGTGCCTGGAGGCGACAGGGGGTGGCCTACGAGCAGTACTTC
>-|TRBV4-1|-|TRBJ2-2
CASSQERAGTGELFF
TGCGCCAGCAGCCAAGAGAGGGCGGGAACCGGGGAGCTGTTTTTT
>once|TRBV4-3|-|TRBJ1-2
CASSQERIIRDGYTF
TGCGCCAGCAGCCAAGAAAGGATTATACGCGATGGCTACACCTTC
>once|TRBV6-5|-|TRBJ1-2
CASSYSEGGHGYTF
TGTGCCAGCAGTTACTCGGAGGGGGGTCATGGCTACACCTTC
>few|TRBV29-1|-|TRBJ2-5
CSVEGETQYF
TGCAGCGTTGAAGGGGAGACCCAGTACTTC
>few|TRBV29-1|-|TRBJ2-5
CSVEDGRETQYF
TGCAGCGTTGAAGATGGTAGAGAGACCCAGTACTTC
>-|TRBV7-3|TRBD1|TRBJ2-3
CASSSTGGWADTQYF
TGTGCCAGCAGCTCGACAGGGGGTTGGGCAGATACGCAGTATTTT
>-|TRBV29-1|TRBD2|TRBJ2-3
CSVTSGGSSDTQYF
TGCAGCGTTACTAGCGGGGGTTCTTCAGATACGCAGTATTTT
>few|TRBV29-1|-|TRBJ1-1
CSVTSLNLGQEEAFF
TGCAGCGTTACCTCCCTGAATCTAGGGCAAGAAGAAGCTTTCTTT
>-|TRBV9|-|TRBJ2-7
CASSVGLAGYEQYF
TGTGCCAGCAGCGTAGGCCTAGCCGGCTACGAGCAGTACTTC
>-|TRBV10-3|TRBD1|TRBJ2-7
CAISDLRDSVDEQYF
TGTGCCATCAGTGATCTCCGGGACAGTGTTGACGAGCAGTACTTC
>-|TRBV29-1|TRBD1|TRBJ2-3
CSAPGQAFDTQYF
TGCAGCGCTCCGGGACAGGCCTTCGATACGCAGTATTTT
>-|TRBV4-3|-|TRBJ2-3
CASSQAEGTSTDTQYF
TGCGCCAGCAGCCAAGCCGAGGGCACTAGCACAGATACGCAGTATTTT
>-|TRBV4-3|-|TRBJ1-2
CASSQDSDRGGYGYTF
TGCGCCAGCAGCCAAGACAGTGACAGAGGAGGCTATGGCTACACCTTC
>few|TRBV12-5|-|TRBJ1-1
CASGLVAWPWDTEAFF
TGTGCTAGTGGTTTGGTAGCGTGGCCCTGGGACACTGAAGCTTTCTTT
>-|TRBV14|TRBD2|TRBJ2-1
CASSPSGGASEQFF
TGTGCCAGCAGCCCTAGCGGGGGGGCATCTGAGCAGTTCTTC
>few|TRBV29-1|TRBD2|TRBJ2-7
CSVRLAGETYEQYF
TGCAGCGTTCGACTAGCGGGGGAAACCTACGAGCAGTACTTC
>-|TRBV4-3|-|TRBJ2-1
CASSQDTGSYNEQFF
TGCGCCAGCAGCCAAGACACAGGGTCCTACAATGAGCAGTTCTTC
>few|TRBV4-3|-|TRBJ1-5
CASSQDSQGWGLGNQPQHF
TGCGCCAGCAGCCAAGATTCCCAGGGCTGGGGGTTAGGCAATCAGCCCCAGCATTTT
>-|TRBV5-6|-|TRBJ2-7
CASSTGSGEQYF
TGTGCCAGCAGCACAGGGTCTGGGGAGCAGTACTTC
>-|TRBV30|TRBD1|TRBJ1-6
CAWRKGEQGVDSPLHF
TGTGCCTGGAGGAAAGGGGAACAGGGGGTTGATTCACCCCTCCACTTT
>once|TRBV11-2|-|TRBJ1-1
CASSFGIEAFF
TGCGCCAGCAGCTTCGGGATCGAGGCTTTCTTT
>-|TRBV29-1|TRBD1|TRBJ1-4
CSVEGPTGENEKLFF
TGCAGCGTTGAGGGCCCGACAGGGGAAAATGAAAAACTGTTTTTT
>few|TRBV4-3|-|TRBJ2-1
CASSYSNNNEQFF
TGCGCCAGCAGCTACAGCAACAACAATGAGCAGTTCTTC
>-|TRBV13|TRBD1|TRBJ1-1
CASSSRGRRTEAFF
TGTGCCAGCAGCTCCAGGGGGCGGAGGACTGAAGCTTTCTTT
>-|TRBV18|-|TRBJ1-2
CASLSELGGAWHGYTF
TGTGCCAGCTTAAGTGAACTTGGGGGCGCCTGGCATGGCTACACCTTC
>-|TRBV30|-|TRBJ1-1
CAWSTGKSTEAFF
TGTGCCTGGAGTACCGGGAAAAGCACTGAAGCTTTCTTT
>-|TRBV30|-|TRBJ2-7
CAWGYDEQYF
TGTGCCTGGGGTTATGACGAGCAGTACTTC
>-|TRBV14|TRBD1|TRBJ2-7
CASSRGQGPYEQYF
TGTGCCAGCAGCCGAGGACAGGGTCCCTACGAGCAGTACTTC
>-|TRBV10-3|-|TRBJ1-1
CAISEGHPNTEAFF
TGTGCCATCAGTGAAGGGCACCCGAACACTGAAGCTTTCTTT
>few|TRBV23-1|-|TRBJ1-2
CASSQPGRSNYGYTF
TGCGCCAGCAGTCAACCAGGGAGATCTAACTATGGCTACACCTTC
>-|TRBV13|-|TRBJ2-7
CASSLDNNYEQYF
TGTGCCAGCAGCCTGGATAACAACTACGAGCAGTACTTC
>-|TRBV15|-|TRBJ2-3
CATFEGSTDTQYF
TGTGCCACCTTTGAGGGCAGCACAGATACGCAGTATTTT
>-|TRBV30|-|TRBJ1-5
CAWSRLGGQGPNQPQHF
TGTGCCTGGAGTCGCCTCGGTGGGCAGGGACCTAATCAGCCCCAGCATTTT
>-|TRBV9|-|TRBJ2-2
CASSVATGELFF
TGTGCCAGCAGCGTAGCTACCGGGGAGCTGTTTTTT
>once|TRBV29-1|-|TRBJ1-2
CSVEGLVLTNYGYTF
TGCAGCGTTGAAGGGTTGGTTTTGACTAACTATGGCTACACCTTC
>-|TRBV19|TRBD1|TRBJ2-5
CASSDGTVQETQYF
TGTGCCAGTAGCGACGGGACAGTACAAGAGACCCAGTACTTC
>-|TRBV28|-|TRBJ2-7
CATRSTGFYEQYF
TGTGCCACCAGAAGTACGGGATTCTACGAGCAGTACTTC
>few|TRBV30|-|TRBJ1-1
CACRDTLNTEAFF
TGTGCCTGCCGGGACACCTTGAACACTGAAGCTTTCTTT
>few|TRBV9|-|TRBJ1-5
CASSPDPGSQPQHF
TGTGCCAGCAGCCCAGACCCGGGGAGTCAGCCCCAGCATTTT
>few|TRBV2|TRBD1|TRBJ1-1
CASRRTGVNFENTEAFF
TGTGCCAGCCGGAGAACAGGGGTCAATTTCGAGAACACTGAAGCTTTCTTT
>-|TRBV30|-|TRBJ2-1
CAWRIKGYNEQFF
TGTGCCTGGAGGATAAAGGGTTACAATGAGCAGTTCTTC